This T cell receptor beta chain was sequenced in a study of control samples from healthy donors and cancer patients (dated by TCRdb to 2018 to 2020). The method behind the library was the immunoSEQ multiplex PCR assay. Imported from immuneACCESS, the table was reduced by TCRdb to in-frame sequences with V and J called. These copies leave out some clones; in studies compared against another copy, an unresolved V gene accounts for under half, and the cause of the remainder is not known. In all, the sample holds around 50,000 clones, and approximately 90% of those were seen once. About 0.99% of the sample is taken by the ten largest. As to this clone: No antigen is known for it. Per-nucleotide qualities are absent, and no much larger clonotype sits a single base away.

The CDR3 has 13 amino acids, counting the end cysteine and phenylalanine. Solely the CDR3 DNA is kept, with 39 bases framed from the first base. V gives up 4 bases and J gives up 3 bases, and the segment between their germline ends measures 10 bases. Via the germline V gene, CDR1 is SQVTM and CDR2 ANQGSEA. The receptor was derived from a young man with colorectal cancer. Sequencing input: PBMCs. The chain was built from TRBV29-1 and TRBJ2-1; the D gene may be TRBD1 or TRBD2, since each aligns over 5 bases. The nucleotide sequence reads TGCAGCGTTGGGTTTGGGGGCTACAATGAGCAGTTCTTC. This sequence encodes CSVGFGGYNEQFF.